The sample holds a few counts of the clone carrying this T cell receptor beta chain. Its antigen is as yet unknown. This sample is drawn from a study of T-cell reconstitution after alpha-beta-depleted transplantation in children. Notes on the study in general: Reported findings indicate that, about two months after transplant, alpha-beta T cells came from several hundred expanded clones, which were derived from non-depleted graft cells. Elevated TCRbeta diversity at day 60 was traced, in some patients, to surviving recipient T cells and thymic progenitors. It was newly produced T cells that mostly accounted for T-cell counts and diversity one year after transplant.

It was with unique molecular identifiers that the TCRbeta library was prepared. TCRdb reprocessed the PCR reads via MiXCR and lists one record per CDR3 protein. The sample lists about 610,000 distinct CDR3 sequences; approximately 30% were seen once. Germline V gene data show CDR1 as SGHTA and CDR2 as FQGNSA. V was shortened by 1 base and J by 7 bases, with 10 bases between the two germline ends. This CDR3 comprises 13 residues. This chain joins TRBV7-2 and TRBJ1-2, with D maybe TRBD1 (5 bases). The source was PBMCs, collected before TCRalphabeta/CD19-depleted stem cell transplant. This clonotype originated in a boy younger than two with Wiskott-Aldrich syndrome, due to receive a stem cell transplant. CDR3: CASSLVVRAGYTF. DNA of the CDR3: TGTGCCAGCAGCTTAGTAGTCAGGGCTGGCTACACCTTC. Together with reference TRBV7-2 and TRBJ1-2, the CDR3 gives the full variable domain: GAGVSQSPSNKVTEKGKDVELRCDPISGHTALYWYRQSLGQGLEFLIYFQGNSAPDKSGLPSDRFSAERTGGSVSTLTIQRTQQEDSAVYLCASSLVVRAGYTFGSGTRLTVV.